Sequencing of this T cell receptor beta chain was carried out in a study of cytomegalovirus exposure and HLA in healthy donors (dated by TCRdb to about 2017). The study in broad terms: An earlier analysis of several hundred of the donors reported 250 to 300 Gb of sequence data and 95 million to 140 million unique TCR beta sequences obtained from roughly 180 million T cells. An early release covering 550 to 700 HLA-typed donors comprised about 320 gigabases of sequencing data and around 80 million unique TCR sequences. A later genetic analysis took genome-wide SNP genotypes for about three fifths of the 666 donors and used that subset as a discovery cohort. Donor age, sex, ethnicity and CMV serostatus were compiled together with the repertoire data. Several DR-DQ haplotypes were treated as single units for association and clustering because of strong linkage in the cohort. Of the roughly 400 genotyped donors, 65% to 90% were placed in the genetic ancestry cluster associated with self-reported Caucasian donors. In addition to the first cohort of approximately 650 subjects, a separate validation cohort of approximately 110 different subjects was used. HLA typing covered class I and class II loci at four-digit resolution. Across approximately 400 genotyped donors of the cohort, an average of approximately 240,000 unique TCR beta nucleotide sequences per donor were sequenced, and roughly a sixth of those sequences were non-productive. To predict cytomegalovirus infection status, the study brought together high-throughput TCR immunosequencing, statistical association of individual TCRs with disease status, and machine learning. Rather than using new phenotypic data, the later analysis identified candidate immune exposures from TCR beta sequences and from how often those sequences occurred across donors. Typing coverage differed by locus: A, B, C, DRB1 and DQB1 were typed in about 620-640 donors, DQA1 in roughly 510, DPA1 in 600 to 610, and DPB1 in just under 490. In an earlier analysis of a few hundred of the donors, high-throughput TCR beta sequencing was used to judge whether each TCR beta V gene segment behaved as functional or pseudogenic. The study aimed to test whether signatures of past pathogen exposure could be identified by cataloging public T cell receptors. Using immunosequencing, the study profiled T cell repertoires from around 670 subjects and related those repertoires to cytomegalovirus serostatus. A later analysis re-examined previously published TCR beta repertoires from more than 650 donors and added high-resolution HLA genotyping to investigate patterns of TCR occurrence. All discovery cohort repertoires had been generated using a single sequencing platform. What the study reported, not specific to this receptor: Broadly in line with IMGT annotations, most TCR beta V segments showed up in productive rearrangements about 90% or about 30% of the time in an earlier analysis of several hundred of the donors. Only TCR beta chains were sequenced in this cohort, and the absence of alpha or paired-chain data limited detectable features. Strong co-occurrence of HLA alleles, especially DR and DQ, made assigning TCR associations to individual alleles difficult. The 87-base-pair reads could not distinguish some IMGT-functional V segments, including TRBV6-2 and TRBV6-3, so those segments were excluded. The sequencing pipeline was judged likely to have produced a cluster of highly shared sequence variants as a technical artifact. Specific HLA alleles were associated with roughly 17,000 TCR beta sequences at a false discovery rate of 0.05 in a later analysis. Immune exposure information for the cohort was limited to CMV serostatus. Correlated functional status among segregating V segments might be attributable to linkage disequilibrium, but an unknown experimental factor could not be ruled out. The authors suggested that the approach could potentially be generalized to other disease states and immunological phenotypes. Most TCR sequences were seen in very few donors, while some public TCRs were found in many individuals. According to a later analysis, TCR association rates differed among HLA loci, with DRB1 alleles showing the most associated TCRs and HLA-C alleles showing the fewest. Approximately 16 rarely observed V segments, including chromosome 9 orphons, were excluded from the earlier analysis of several hundred of the donors because counts were too low. V-gene and J-gene trimming of TCR beta chains was associated with a missense DCLRE1C variant in a later genetic analysis, and the association was replicated in an independent cohort. According to a later genetic analysis, donors in an Asian-associated ancestry cluster had fewer N-insertions in productive TCRs than the roughly 670-donor mean. Three of the identified cytomegalovirus-associated TCR beta chains were confirmed in vitro to be specific for cytomegalovirus antigens. A later analysis found that most CMV-associated TCR beta chains appeared HLA-restricted, with HLA associations seemingly driven largely by CMV exposure. A total of roughly 160 TCR beta chains were listed by the study as associated with cytomegalovirus. The presence/absence analyses assumed that sequencing depth was roughly uniform across donors, and that assumption may not be true. The classifier was reported to diagnose cytomegalovirus status with high specificity and sensitivity in both the original cohort and the validation cohort. A later analysis found that HLA-associated TCR beta chains were more clonally expanded and had lower generation probabilities than equally common non-associated chains. Because some donors lacked HLA typing at each locus, the association tests relied only on the typed subset. A further reported finding was that TCR beta sequences accurately predicted the HLA-A and HLA-B alleles for most subjects in the first cohort. In a later analysis, several top co-occurrence clusters were reported to appear linked to parvovirus B19, influenza, CMV and Epstein-Barr virus.

Receptor amplification or capture employed the immunoSEQ multiplex PCR assay. For the multiplex PCR, a mixture combining 60 forward primers for TCR Vbeta segments and 13 reverse primers for TCR Jbeta segments was used. Amplification of the CDR3 region of rearranged TCR beta genes was performed with a multiplex PCR assay on genomic DNA. The Illumina HiSeq System was used to sequence the amplified TCR beta libraries as 87-base-pair reads. In the authors' own workflow: In a later analysis, tens of millions of unique TCR beta chains were counted across the 650 to 750 repertoires, and around 10 million of these chains were shared by at least two donors. A nearest-neighbor algorithm error-corrected the raw reads and collapsed the reads into unique sequences, merging closely related sequences to remove PCR and sequencing errors. V, D and J gene segments were assigned by aligning CDR3 sequences to IMGT reference sequences. For a sequence to be retained, at least a six-nucleotide match to both a V gene segment and a J gene segment was required. Rearrangements were classified as productive when the CDR3 lacked stop codons and remained in frame with V and J, and all other rearrangements were classified as non-productive. CDR3 was defined according to IMGT convention as the region running from the second conserved V-encoded cysteine to the conserved J-encoded phenylalanine. The earlier analysis of 587 of the donors excluded sequences that lacked an unambiguous match to a single V gene segment. An earlier analysis of 587 of the donors classified V segments as functional when productive rearrangements were above 56.7% and as segregating when the standard deviation between donors was above 5%. A statistical classification framework was developed to diagnose cytomegalovirus status using the catalog of TCR beta chain sequences. In a later analysis, V and J genes were assigned by comparing TCR nucleotide sequences against IMGT/GENE-DB human TR gene sequences. A later analysis assigned CDR3 sequences and most-parsimonious VDJ recombination scenarios with the TCRdist pipeline. In a later analysis, each TCR beta chain was defined by its CDR3 amino acid sequence together with its V-gene family, and reads without a unique V-gene family were excluded. To address suspected cross-contamination and a sequencing artifact, a later analysis removed 450 to 700 highly shared, low-generation-probability nucleotide sequences. In a later analysis, a clonal expansion index was calculated for each public chain from normalized within-repertoire ranks of inferred template counts. A later analysis computed generation probabilities with a VDJ recombination model fitted to out-of-frame rearrangements, and checked the results against IGoR. A later analysis scored TCR-TCR, TCR-HLA and TCR-CMV co-occurrence with hypergeometric tests, applying a repertoire-size bias correction to TCR pairs. A later analysis estimated false discovery rates by permuting HLA or CMV assignments 20 times. In a later analysis, co-occurring TCRs were grouped using DBSCAN, with TCRdist sequence similarity added in when clustering inside HLA-allele-positive subsets. Repertoires with fewer than 30,000 or more than 120,000 public chains, plus five repertoires with anomalous nucleotide sharing, were excluded from co-occurrence clustering. In TCRdb, the immuneACCESS table is reduced to in-frame sequences with V and J assigned. These tables do not hold every clone; where another copy was compared, an unresolved V gene accounts for under half, and the others remain unexplained. That table supplies the V and J calls and clone size; D and trimming were determined from the DNA. The sample records about 120,000 clones, approximately 81% of which are singletons. In total, the top ten clones hold 4% of the sample.

The cohort consisted of 670 or so healthy bone marrow donors. Cohort members were all nominally healthy when sampled, although unrecorded immune exposures were likely present. The donor tested CMV seropositive, placing the donor among the roughly 270 seropositive members of the cohort. Every donor gave a peripheral blood sample, and the peripheral blood mononuclear cells from that sample were used for TCR beta sequencing. Genomic DNA extraction from the blood cell samples was performed with the Qiagen DNeasy Blood Extraction Kit. About this clone itself: The specificity of this receptor is unknown. Per-base qualities were not stored, and no clone one base away is much larger.

CDR1 SGHRS and CDR2 YFSETQ are derived from the germline V gene. The junction shows trimming of 1 base on V and 4 bases on J, plus 14 bases between the germline ends. The CDR3 sequence holds 16 residues, the cysteine and phenylalanine included. Only the CDR3 DNA stays, 48 bases, in frame from base 1. The chain links TRBV5-1 with TRBJ2-2; TRBD1 is possibly the D segment (6 matching bases). The TCR sequence derives from a man younger than 35 in good health and CMV-seropositive. The sample taken for sequencing was PBMCs. CDR3 sequence: CASSLPPLRGTGELFF. The nucleotides are TGCGCCAGCAGCTTGCCCCCTCTCAGGGGCACCGGGGAGCTGTTTTTT.